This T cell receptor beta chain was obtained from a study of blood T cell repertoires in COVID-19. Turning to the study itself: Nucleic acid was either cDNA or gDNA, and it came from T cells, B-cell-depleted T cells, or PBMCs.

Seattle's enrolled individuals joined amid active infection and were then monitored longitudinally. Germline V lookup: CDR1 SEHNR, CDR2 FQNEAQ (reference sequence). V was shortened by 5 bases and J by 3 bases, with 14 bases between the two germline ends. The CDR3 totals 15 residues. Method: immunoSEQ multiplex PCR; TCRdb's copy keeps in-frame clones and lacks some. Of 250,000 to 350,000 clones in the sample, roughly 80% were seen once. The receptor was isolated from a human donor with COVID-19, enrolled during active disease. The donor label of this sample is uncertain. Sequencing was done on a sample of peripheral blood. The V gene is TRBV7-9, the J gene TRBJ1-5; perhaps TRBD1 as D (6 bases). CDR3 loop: CASSAHRDINQPQHF. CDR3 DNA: TGTGCCAGCAGCGCCCACAGGGACATCAATCAGCCCCAGCATTTT.